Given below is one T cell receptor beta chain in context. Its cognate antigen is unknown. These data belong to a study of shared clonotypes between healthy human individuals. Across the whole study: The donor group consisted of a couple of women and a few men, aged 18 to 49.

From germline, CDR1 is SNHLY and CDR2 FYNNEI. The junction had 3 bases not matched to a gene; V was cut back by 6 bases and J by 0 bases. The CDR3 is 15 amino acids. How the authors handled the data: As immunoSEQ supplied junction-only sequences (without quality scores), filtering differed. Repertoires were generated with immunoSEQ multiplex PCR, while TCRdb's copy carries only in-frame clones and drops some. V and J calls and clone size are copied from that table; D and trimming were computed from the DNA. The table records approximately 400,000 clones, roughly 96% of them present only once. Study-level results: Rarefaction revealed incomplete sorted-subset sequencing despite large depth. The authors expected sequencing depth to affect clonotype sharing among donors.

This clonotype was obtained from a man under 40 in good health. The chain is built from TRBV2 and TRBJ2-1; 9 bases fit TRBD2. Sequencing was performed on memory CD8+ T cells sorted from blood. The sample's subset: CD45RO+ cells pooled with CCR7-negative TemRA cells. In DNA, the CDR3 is TGTGCCAGCAGCCGCGGGAGGGTCTCCTACAATGAGCAGTTCTTC. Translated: CASSRGRVSYNEQFF.